Listed here are 29 T cell receptor beta chains from one sample, sequenced in a study of early T cells in non-severe SARS-CoV-2 infection. TCRdb ran MiXCR on the 5' RACE reads and lists one entry per CDR3 protein. Of roughly 41,000 distinct CDR3 sequences listed, roughly 5% are singletons. Sequenced sample: whole blood. The receptors stem from an adult who was a healthcare worker with PCR-confirmed SARS-CoV-2 infection or an uninfected control (not recorded which).

This clonotype was recorded many times. The chain recombines TRBV5-1 with TRBJ1-2, with D hard to call. Germline CDR1 is SGHRS and CDR2 is YFSETQ. Trimming took off 2 bases at V and 4 bases at J, with 9 bases between the two ends. The CDR3 has 13 residues. CDR3 protein: CASSFGATYGYTF. The CDR3 DNA is TGCGCCAGCAGCTTCGGCGCAACCTATGGCTACACCTTC.

This clonotype was detected many times. This chain's CDR3 is CASSSGERGTLSEQYF. CDR3 coding DNA: TGTGCCAGCAGTTCAGGGGAGCGGGGGACCCTATCAGAGCAGTACTTC. The chain recombines TRBV12-3 or TRBV12-4 with TRBJ2-7; 8 bases align to TRBD2. The CDR3 runs 16 residues. The J segment lost 7 bases and the V segment lost 4 bases, leaving 15 bases of the junction unmatched.

This clonotype was found many times. The V call is TRBV12-3 or TRBV12-4, the J call TRBJ1-1, with 8 positions matching TRBD1. V gave up 5 bases and J gave up 3 bases; unmatched junction bases: 8. This CDR3 has 15 residues. In DNA, the CDR3 is TGTGCCAGCAGTCTCCAGGGGGCTCGGTACACTGAAGCTTTCTTT. Amino acid sequence: CASSLQGARYTEAFF.

The sample holds a few counts of this clonotype. The genes are TRBV11-2 and TRBJ1-6; D ambiguous. The CDR3 contains 14 residues. Trimming stripped 5 bases from V and 8 bases from J, with 13 bases between. Per germline, CDR1 SGHAT and CDR2 FQNNGV. The CDR3 nucleotides are TGTGCCAGCAGCGTCGTAGTACGCGATTCACCCCTCCACTTT. Translated: CASSVVVRDSPLHF.

This clonotype was counted ten times or more. The chain couples TRBV5-1 to TRBJ2-3, with D possibly matching TRBD2 (5 bases). From germline, CDR1 is SGHRS and CDR2 YFSETQ. Trimming shortened V by 0 bases and J by 4 bases, and 6 bases separated the two germline ends. The CDR3 has 13 residues. DNA of the CDR3: TGCGCCAGCAGCTTGGGCGGGCCAGATACGCAGTATTTT. Its protein product is CASSLGGPDTQYF.

This clonotype was seen repeatedly, ten times or more. The chain is built from TRBV4-2 and TRBJ2-6, with D possibly TRBD1 on 6 matching bases. CDR1 is LGHNA, CDR2 YNFKEQ, per germline. V lost 0 bases and J 4 bases, leaving 10 bases between the germline ends. The CDR3 consists of 16 residues. In nucleotides, the CDR3 is TGTGCCAGCAGCCAAGAGGGCAGGGGAGGGGCCAACGTCCTGACTTTC. Protein: CASSQEGRGGANVLTF.

This clonotype showed up many times. The chain couples TRBV30 to TRBJ2-5; possibly TRBD1 for D (6 bases). The CDR3 is 14 amino acids. Looked up from germline, CDR1 is GTSNPN and CDR2 is SVGIG (reference sequence). The germline V and J ends were trimmed by 3 bases and 5 bases, with 16 bases remaining between them. CDR3 coding DNA: TGTGCCTGGAGACCGGACCAGGGGCTTGAGACCCAGTACTTC. It yields the protein CAWRPDQGLETQYF.

This clonotype was seen more than once but under ten times. The chain combines TRBV20-1 with TRBJ2-1, with TRBD2 as a possible D gene (7 bases). The CDR3 has 14 amino acids. V was clipped by 6 bases and J by 2 bases, with 14 bases between them. The germline V gene has CDR1 DFQATT and CDR2 SNEGSKA (reference sequence). The chain's CDR3 is CSARGGGPYNEQFF. CDR3 DNA: TGCAGTGCGAGGGGGGGAGGTCCCTACAATGAGCAGTTCTTC.

Many counts were recorded for this clonotype. The V and J genes are TRBV4-1 and TRBJ1-1; 7 nucleotides match TRBD1. Trimming removed 4 bases from V and 4 bases from J; junction bases left unmatched: 6. CDR1 and CDR2 from the germline V gene are MGHRA and YSYEKL. The length of the CDR3 is 14 residues. The CDR3 region is CASSLHTGATEAFF. The DNA of the CDR3 is TGCGCCAGCAGCCTACATACAGGGGCCACTGAAGCTTTCTTT.

This clonotype was picked up many times. The chain uses TRBV19 and TRBJ1-5; D might be TRBD1 (6 bases). The CDR3 contains 14 residues. Germline V gene lookup returns CDR1 LNHDA and CDR2 SQIVND (reference sequence). The V gene lost 8 bases and the J gene lost 4 bases, with 15 bases spanning the gap. The CDR3 loop is CASSPWDMNQPQHF. CDR3 bases: TGTGCCAGTTCTCCGTGGGACATGAATCAGCCCCAGCATTTT.

This clonotype came up many times. This chain joins TRBV11-2 and TRBJ2-1; 8 bases fit TRBD2. This CDR3 region has 15 residues. The germline gives CDR1 SGHAT, CDR2 FQNNGV. Germline trimming cut 2 bases from V and 4 bases from J; bases unmatched to any gene: 4. This CDR3 reads CASSLSGSEYNEQFF. The CDR3 DNA sequence: TGTGCCAGCAGCTTAAGCGGGAGCGAGTACAATGAGCAGTTCTTC. Variable domain in full (rest from reference TRBV11-2 and TRBJ2-1): EAGVAQSPRYKIIEKRQSVAFWCNPISGHATLYWYQQILGQGPKLLIQFQNNGVVDDSQLPKDRFSAERLKGVDSTLKIQPAKLEDSAVYLCASSLSGSEYNEQFFGPGTRLTVL.

The rearrangement joins TRBV6-1 to TRBJ2-1; D possibly matches TRBD1 or TRBD2 (5 bases each). The CDR3 loop spans 12 amino acids. Deletions cut 5 bases from V and 14 bases from J, with 16 bases between. CDR1 MNHNS and CDR2 SASEGT come from the germline V gene. In nucleotides, the CDR3 is TGTGCCAGCAGTCCCATGGGACGGATGGAGTTCTTC. Protein: CASSPMGRMEFF.

This clonotype was counted ten times or more. This chain joins TRBV7-2 and TRBJ1-2; tentative D call: TRBD1 (5 bases). The germline CDR1 and CDR2 sequences are SGHTA and FQGNSA. The CDR3 spans 15 residues. Trimming shortened V by 7 bases and J by 5 bases, and 20 bases separated the two germline ends. The chain's CDR3 is CASNQGGRTLYGYTF. In DNA form, the CDR3 reads TGTGCCAGCAACCAAGGAGGGAGGACACTTTATGGCTACACCTTC.

This clonotype appeared many times. The chain employs TRBV24-1 and TRBJ2-1; D possibly corresponds to TRBD1 (5 bases). V lost 10 bases and J 9 bases, leaving 12 bases between the germline ends. This CDR3 region has 11 residues. Looked up from germline, CDR1 is KGHDR and CDR2 is SFDVKD. This chain's CDR3 is CATTVGAEQFF. The CDR3 DNA reads TGTGCCACTACTGTTGGGGCTGAGCAGTTCTTC.

This clonotype has ten or more counts. The J gene is TRBJ1-2, the V gene TRBV20-1; D not certain. Germline V gene sequence: CDR1 DFQATT, CDR2 SNEGSKA (reference sequence). V was pared by 6 bases and J by 5 bases, with 16 bases between. CDR3 size: 13 residues. CDR3 sequence: CSASPVWGYGYTF. The CDR3 DNA reads as TGCAGTGCCTCACCCGTTTGGGGATATGGCTACACCTTC.

This clonotype was seen only a few times. One end of the junction does not line up with germline, which may come from a read error. In DNA, the CDR3 is TGTGCCAGCAGAGGGACAGGGAGTGAAATAAGGTTC. As protein: CASRGTGSEIRF. The chain couples TRBV12-3 or TRBV12-4 to TRBJ2-7; 9 nucleotides match TRBD1. The CDR3 is 12 amino acids.

At least ten counts were recorded for this clonotype. The junction does not match germline at one end; this may be a read error. V is TRBV12-3 or TRBV12-4 and J is TRBJ1-1; D call uncertain. This CDR3 contains 13 residues. CDR3 sequence (DNA): TGTGCCAGCAGGCTTACAGTGAACAATGAAGCTTTCTTT. It is translated as CASRLTVNNEAFF.

This clonotype was seen repeatedly, ten times or more. V and J are TRBV28 and TRBJ2-1; perhaps TRBD1 as D (6 bases). Trimming shortened V by 5 bases and J by 3 bases, and 17 bases separated the two germline ends. Germline V gene lookup returns CDR1 MDHEN and CDR2 SYDVKM. This CDR3 is 16 amino acids long. The CDR3 loop is CASSAPRDTRYNEQFF. CDR3 nucleotide sequence: TGTGCCAGCAGTGCCCCCCGGGACACCCGCTACAATGAGCAGTTCTTC.

This clonotype was observed many times. This chain uses TRBV20-1 with TRBJ2-3; 11 bases map to TRBD2. Unmatched junction bases numbered 8, after V lost 1 base and J lost 8 bases. CDR1 is DFQATT, CDR2 SNEGSKA, per germline (reference sequence). The CDR3 consists of 15 residues. This CDR3 is CSARAGLAGAATQYF. DNA of the CDR3: TGCAGTGCTAGAGCAGGACTAGCGGGTGCAGCTACGCAGTATTTT.

This clonotype was seen more than once but under ten times. A clone one base away is much larger, so this may be a read error. The chain carries TRBV7-9 and TRBJ2-1; 13 bases align to TRBD2. The germline V gene encodes CDR1 SEHNR and CDR2 FQNEAQ (reference sequence). The CDR3 runs 15 residues. The CDR3 nucleotides read TGTGCCAGCAGCCTACTAGCGGGGGGGCGCGATGAGCAGTGCTTC. This gives the protein CASSLLAGGRDEQCF.

The rearrangement links TRBV20-1 to TRBJ2-1; D is unclear. This CDR3 has 11 amino acids. With 5 bases removed from V and 10 bases from J, the gap between germline ends came to 12 bases. Germline assignment: CDR1 DFQATT and CDR2 SNEGSKA (reference sequence). The CDR3 reads CSAALAGEQFF. Here the CDR3 DNA reads TGCAGTGCTGCCCTCGCCGGGGAGCAGTTCTTC.

V gene TRBV19 combines with J gene TRBJ1-2; 8 nucleotides line up with TRBD1. The CDR3 runs to 13 residues. Losses at the gene ends were 9 bases for V and 4 bases for J; bases not matched to a gene: 7. The germline CDR1 and CDR2 sequences are LNHDA and SQIVND (reference sequence). CDR3 sequence: CASETQGVYGYTF. DNA for the CDR3: TGTGCCAGCGAGACACAGGGGGTCTATGGCTACACCTTC. Together with reference TRBV19 and TRBJ1-2, the CDR3 gives the full variable domain: DGGITQSPKYLFRKEGQNVTLSCEQNLNHDAMYWYRQDPGQGLRLIYYSQIVNDFQKGDIAEGYSVSREKKESFPLTVTSAQKNPTAFYLCASETQGVYGYTFGSGTRLTVV.

This clonotype was detected many times. The chain combines TRBV28 with TRBJ2-5; D could derive from TRBD1 or TRBD2 (6 bases each). CDR1 and CDR2 from the germline V gene are MDHEN and SYDVKM. CDR3 length: 15 amino acids. V dropped 6 bases and J dropped 2 bases, with 16 bases sitting between them. CDR3 in amino acids: CASSTRDTVQETQYF. The DNA of the CDR3 is TGTGCCAGCAGCACGCGGGACACGGTACAAGAGACCCAGTACTTC.

At least ten counts were recorded for this clonotype. The chain recombines TRBV28 with TRBJ2-7; D tentatively reads TRBD1 or TRBD2 (6 bases each). The V end was cut by 7 bases, the J end by 6 bases, with 16 bases between. Per germline, CDR1 MDHEN and CDR2 SYDVKM. The CDR3 spans 13 residues. DNA of the CDR3: TGTGCCAGCACCTTAAATGGGGGGCTCGAGCAGTACTTC. It yields the protein CASTLNGGLEQYF.

There are many counts of this clonotype. J is TRBJ2-3 and V is TRBV27, with 13 bases identical to TRBD2. This CDR3 is 16 amino acids long. Germline V gives CDR1 MNHEY, CDR2 SMNVEV (reference sequence). V lost 5 bases, J lost 3 bases, and 5 bases stayed unmatched. CDR3 residues: CASSHRTSGSTDTQYF. CDR3 DNA sequence: TGTGCCAGCAGTCACAGGACTAGCGGGAGTACAGATACGCAGTATTTT.

This clonotype was found a few times. The V and J genes are TRBV7-2 and TRBJ2-5; either TRBD1 or TRBD2 may supply D (5 bases each). CDR1 is SGHTA, CDR2 FQGNSA, per germline. V was shortened by 1 base and J by 0 bases, with 6 bases between the two germline ends. This CDR3 has 14 amino acids. The CDR3 here is CASSLGGDQETQYF. DNA for the CDR3: TGTGCCAGCAGCTTAGGAGGGGACCAAGAGACCCAGTACTTC.

This clonotype was seen repeatedly, ten times or more. The chain recombines TRBV11-2 with TRBJ2-1; D is undetermined. The CDR3 runs 14 residues. Trimming stripped 3 bases from V and 0 bases from J, with 6 bases between. Germline lookup yields CDR1 SGHAT and CDR2 FQNNGV. The CDR3 DNA sequence: TGTGCCAGCAGCTTTACAGCCTCCTACAATGAGCAGTTCTTC. Its translation is CASSFTASYNEQFF.

There are a few counts of this clonotype. The V and J genes are TRBV19 and TRBJ2-3; D perhaps matches TRBD2 (6 bases). The CDR3 length is 14 residues. V lost 7 bases and J lost 1, with 12 bases in between. CDR1 is LNHDA and CDR2 is SQIVND in the germline V gene (reference sequence). This CDR3 reads CASNAGYGTDTQYF. The CDR3 nucleotides are TGTGCCAGTAATGCGGGGTATGGCACAGATACGCAGTATTTT.

This clonotype was recorded at least ten times. The chain is built from TRBV9 and TRBJ2-6; 7 bases align to TRBD2. V lost 4 bases and J lost 0; bases outside the gene matches: 7. The germline V gene encodes CDR1 SGDLS and CDR2 YYNGEE. This CDR3 contains 17 residues. The CDR3 loop is CASSPSGVNSGANVLTF. The CDR3, as DNA: TGTGCCAGCAGCCCGAGCGGGGTAAACTCTGGGGCCAACGTCCTGACTTTC.